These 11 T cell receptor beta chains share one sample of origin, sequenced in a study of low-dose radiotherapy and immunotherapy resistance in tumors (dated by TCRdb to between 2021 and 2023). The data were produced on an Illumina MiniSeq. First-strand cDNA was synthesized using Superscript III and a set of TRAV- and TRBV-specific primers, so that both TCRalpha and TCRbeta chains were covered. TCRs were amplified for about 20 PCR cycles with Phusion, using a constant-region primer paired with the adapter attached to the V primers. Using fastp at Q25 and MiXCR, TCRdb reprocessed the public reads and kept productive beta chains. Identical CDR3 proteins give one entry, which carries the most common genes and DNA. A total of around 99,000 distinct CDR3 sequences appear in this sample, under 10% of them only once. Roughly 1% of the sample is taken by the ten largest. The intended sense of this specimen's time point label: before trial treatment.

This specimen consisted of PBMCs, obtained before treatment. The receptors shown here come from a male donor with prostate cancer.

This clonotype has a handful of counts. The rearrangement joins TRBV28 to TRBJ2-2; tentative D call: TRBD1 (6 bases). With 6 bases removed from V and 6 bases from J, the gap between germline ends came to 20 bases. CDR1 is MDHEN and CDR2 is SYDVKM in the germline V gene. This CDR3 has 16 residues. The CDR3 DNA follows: TGTGCCAGCAGCCCGATCGGCAGGGGTTATTCCGGGGAGCTGTTTTTT. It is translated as CASSPIGRGYSGELFF.

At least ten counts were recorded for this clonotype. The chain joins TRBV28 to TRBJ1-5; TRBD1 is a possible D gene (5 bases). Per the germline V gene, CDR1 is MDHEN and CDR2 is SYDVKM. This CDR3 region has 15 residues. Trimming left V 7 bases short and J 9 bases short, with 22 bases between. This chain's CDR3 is CASTPGGGDSAPQHF. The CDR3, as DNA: TGTGCCAGCACCCCTGGGGGAGGGGACTCTGCGCCCCAGCATTTT.

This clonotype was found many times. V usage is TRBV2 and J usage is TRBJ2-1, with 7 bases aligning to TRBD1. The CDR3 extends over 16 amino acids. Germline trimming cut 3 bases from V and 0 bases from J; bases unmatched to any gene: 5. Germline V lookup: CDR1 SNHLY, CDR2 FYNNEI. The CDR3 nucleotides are TGTGCCAGCAGTGAGGCGGACAGGAACTCCTACAATGAGCAGTTCTTC. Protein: CASSEADRNSYNEQFF.

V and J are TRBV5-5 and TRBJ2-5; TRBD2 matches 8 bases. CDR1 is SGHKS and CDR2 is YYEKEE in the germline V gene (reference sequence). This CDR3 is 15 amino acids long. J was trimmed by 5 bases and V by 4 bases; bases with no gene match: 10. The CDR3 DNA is TGTGCCAGCAGCCGAATCGGGGCGGGGGGCGAGACCCAGTACTTC. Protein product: CASSRIGAGGETQYF.

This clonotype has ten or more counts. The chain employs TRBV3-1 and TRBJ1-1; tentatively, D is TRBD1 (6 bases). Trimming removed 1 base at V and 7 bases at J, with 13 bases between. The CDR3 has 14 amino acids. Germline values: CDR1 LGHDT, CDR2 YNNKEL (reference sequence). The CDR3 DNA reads TGTGCCAGCAGCCAAGGTGCAGGGGCCTATGAAGCTTTCTTT. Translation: CASSQGAGAYEAFF.

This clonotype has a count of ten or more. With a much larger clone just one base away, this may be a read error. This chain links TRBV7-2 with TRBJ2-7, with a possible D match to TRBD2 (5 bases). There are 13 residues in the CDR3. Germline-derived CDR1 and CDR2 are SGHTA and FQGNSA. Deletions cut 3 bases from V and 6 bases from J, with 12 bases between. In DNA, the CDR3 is TGTGCCAGCAGCTTGGTCTTGGCGGGCGAGCAGTACTTC. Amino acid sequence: CASSLVLAGEQYF.

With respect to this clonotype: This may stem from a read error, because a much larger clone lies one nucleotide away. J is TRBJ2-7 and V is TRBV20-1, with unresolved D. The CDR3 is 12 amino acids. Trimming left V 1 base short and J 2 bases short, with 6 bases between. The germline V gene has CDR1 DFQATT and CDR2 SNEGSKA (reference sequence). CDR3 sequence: CSARGAAYEQYF. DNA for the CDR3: TGCAGTGCTAGAGGGGCTGCCTACGAGCAGTACTTC.

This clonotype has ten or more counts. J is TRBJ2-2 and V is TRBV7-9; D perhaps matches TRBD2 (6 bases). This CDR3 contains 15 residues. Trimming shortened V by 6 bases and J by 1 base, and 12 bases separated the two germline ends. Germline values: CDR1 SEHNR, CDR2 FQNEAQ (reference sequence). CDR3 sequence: CASRPGLLNTGELFF. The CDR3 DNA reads TGTGCCAGCAGGCCGGGACTGCTGAACACCGGGGAGCTGTTTTTT.

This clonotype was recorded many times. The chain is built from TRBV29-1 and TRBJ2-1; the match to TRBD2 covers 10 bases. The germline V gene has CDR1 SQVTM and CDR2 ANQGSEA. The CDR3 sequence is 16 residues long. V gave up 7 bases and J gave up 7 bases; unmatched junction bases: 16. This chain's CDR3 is CSALGASGRERNEQFF. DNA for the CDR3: TGCAGCGCCTTAGGGGCTAGCGGGAGAGAGAGGAATGAGCAGTTCTTC.

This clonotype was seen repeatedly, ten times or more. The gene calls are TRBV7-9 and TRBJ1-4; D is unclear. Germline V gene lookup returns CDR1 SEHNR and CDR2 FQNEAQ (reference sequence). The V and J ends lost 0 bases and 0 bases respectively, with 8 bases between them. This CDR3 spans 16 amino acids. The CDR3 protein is CASSLATSATNEKLFF. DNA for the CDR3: TGTGCCAGCAGCTTAGCGACTTCGGCAACTAATGAAAAACTGTTTTTT.

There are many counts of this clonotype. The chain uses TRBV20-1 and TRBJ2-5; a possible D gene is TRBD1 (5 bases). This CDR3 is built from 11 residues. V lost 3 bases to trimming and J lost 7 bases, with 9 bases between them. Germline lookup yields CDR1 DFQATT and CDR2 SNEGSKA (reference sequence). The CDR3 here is CSASIQGTQYF. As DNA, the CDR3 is TGCAGTGCTAGCATTCAGGGGACCCAGTACTTC.